This TCR beta chain was sequenced in a study of blood T cell repertoires in COVID-19. Study as a whole: Samples representing acute and convalescent COVID-19 were sourced from the United States, Italy and Spain.

J was trimmed by 11 bases and V by 2 bases; bases with no gene match: 9. Germline CDR1 is GTSNPN and CDR2 is SVGIG (reference sequence). There are 14 residues in the CDR3. Method: immunoSEQ multiplex PCR; TCRdb's copy keeps in-frame clones and lacks some. The sample consists of 200,000 or so clones, 65% to 90% of them appearing once. A few counts support this clone. J is TRBJ1-5 and V is TRBV30; the match to TRBD1 covers 10 bases. The sample consisted of peripheral blood. The receptor comes from an elderly man with acute or convalescent COVID-19. CDR3 DNA: TGTGCCTGGAGTCCCCGACAGGGGGCAAGGTCCCAGCATTTT. Protein product: CAWSPRQGARSQHF.